This T cell receptor (beta chain) was identified in a study of regulatory dendritic cells for organ transplantation. Method: immunoSEQ multiplex PCR; TCRdb's copy keeps in-frame clones and lacks some. The data contain under 9,000 clones, 65% to 70% of them singletons. Study-wide results and limits: The most alloreactive TCR clonotypes were found in resting memory CD8+ cells. Memory T cells were less diverse than naive, with memory CD8+ most oligoclonal. Regulatory dendritic cells appeared to expand memory CD8+ clones less than mature ones.

CFSE-labeled sorted T cells met regulatory or mature dendritic cells for about five days. CDR3 size: 14 residues. Germline loops: CDR1 KGHSH, CDR2 LQKENI. Trimming removed 3 bases at V and 6 bases at J, with 12 bases between. In its sample, this clone was seen a few times. What it binds is unknown. The sample comprised memory CD4+ T cells from blood cultured with dendritic cells. As for subset: CD45RO+ memory T cells. The receptor's source is a human donor in good health. V gene TRBV18 combines with J gene TRBJ2-1; perhaps TRBD2 as D (6 bases). The CDR3 bases are TGTGCCAGCTCACCTTCGGCTAGCGCCAATGAGCAGTTCTTC. Translating it yields CASSPSASANEQFF.